The next 9 T cell receptor beta chains were all read from a single sample in a study of blood T cell repertoires in COVID-19. The method was immunoSEQ multiplex PCR; TCRdb's version includes in-frame clones alone and lacks a portion of them. Of approximately 180,000 clones in the sample, 85% to 90% were seen once. The specimen sequenced was PBMCs or T cells enriched from blood (not recorded which). Receptors were obtained from a woman aged 40-49 years with acute COVID-19.

This clone was counted only a few times. The rearrangement uses TRBV21-1 and TRBJ2-7; TRBD2 is the table's D call, not checked against the DNA. TRBV21-1 is a pseudogene locus. The CDR3 contains 15 residues. The CDR3 DNA reads as TGTGCCAGCAGCAAGGCCCAGCGGACCGCCTACGAGCAGTACTTC. Encoded protein: CASSKAQRTAYEQYF.

The CDR3 DNA is TGCGCCAGCCGACAGGAAAGCGCGAACACCGGGGAGCTGTTTTTT. Translating it yields CASRQESANTGELFF. The chain has TRBV5-1 and TRBJ2-2; tentatively, D is TRBD1 (6 bases). The CDR3 spans 15 residues. Germline V gives CDR1 SGHRS, CDR2 YFSETQ. V was pared by 7 bases and J by 0 bases, with 13 bases between.

This chain uses TRBV12-3 or TRBV12-4 with TRBJ2-5, with 7 bases identical to TRBD1. The V gene end was trimmed by 2 bases and the J gene end by 4 bases; junction bases not matched to a gene: 1. The CDR3 length is 13 residues. In DNA form, the CDR3 reads TGTGCCAGCAGTTTAAACAGGGGAGAGACCCAGTACTTC. Translated, it gives CASSLNRGETQYF.

The V and J genes are TRBV9 and TRBJ2-5; 9 nucleotides match TRBD2. V dropped 0 bases and J dropped 1; count of bases not matched to a gene: 4. Per the germline V gene, CDR1 is SGDLS and CDR2 is YYNGEE. There are 16 residues in the CDR3. Here the CDR3 reads CASSVDGGRAQETQYF. For the CDR3, the DNA is TGTGCCAGCAGCGTAGACGGCGGGAGGGCCCAAGAGACCCAGTACTTC. Supplemented by reference TRBV9 and TRBJ2-5, the full variable domain reads DSGVTQTPKHLITATGQRVTLRCSPRSGDLSVYWYQQSLDQGLQFLIQYYNGEERAKGNILERFSAQQFPDLHSELNLSSLELGDSALYFCASSVDGGRAQETQYFGPGTRLLVL.

This chain connects TRBV5-1 to TRBJ1-1; D call uncertain. Germline V gene sequence: CDR1 SGHRS, CDR2 YFSETQ. The CDR3 extends over 14 amino acids. V gave up 4 bases and J gave up 1 base, with 11 bases separating them. The CDR3: CASSTSTGNTEAFF. CDR3 DNA sequence: TGCGCCAGCAGCACGTCCACTGGGAACACTGAAGCTTTCTTT.

This clone was seen once. The chain recombines TRBV30 with TRBJ2-4; D might be TRBD2 (5 bases). The CDR3 covers 17 residues. The germline CDR1 and CDR2 sequences are GTSNPN and SVGIG (reference sequence). V lost 0 bases and J lost 0, with 15 bases in between. CDR3: CAWSVSRALLAKNIQYF. As DNA, the CDR3 is TGTGCCTGGAGTGTATCGAGGGCCCTACTAGCCAAAAACATTCAGTACTTC.

Written as DNA, the CDR3 is TGTGCCTCCTCACTCTCGGACAGGGGGAGGGACTATGGCTACACCTTC. Its translation is CASSLSDRGRDYGYTF. V and J are TRBV30 and TRBJ1-2; 10 nucleotides match TRBD1. The CDR3 loop spans 16 amino acids. The junction had 14 bases not matched to a gene; V was cut back by 7 bases and J by 3 bases. The germline CDR1 and CDR2 sequences are GTSNPN and SVGIG (reference sequence).

The sample holds one count of this clone. The CDR3 protein is CASSERSSTGELFF. The CDR3 nucleotides read TGTGCCAGCAGTGAACGGAGTTCCACCGGGGAGCTGTTTTTT. J is TRBJ2-2 and V is TRBV2; D is uncertain. The germline CDR1 and CDR2 sequences are SNHLY and FYNNEI. V dropped 2 bases and J dropped 4 bases, with 8 bases sitting between them. The CDR3 extends over 14 amino acids. Together with reference TRBV2 and TRBJ2-2, the CDR3 gives the full variable domain: EPEVTQTPSHQVTQMGQEVILRCVPISNHLYFYWYRQILGQKVEFLVSFYNNEISEKSEIFDDQFSVERPDGSNFTLKIRSTKLEDSAMYFCASSERSSTGELFFGEGSRLTVL.

The V gene is TRBV10-2, the J gene TRBJ2-3; 10 bases are shared with TRBD2. This CDR3 contains 14 residues. Germline assignment: CDR1 WSHSY and CDR2 SAAADI. With V trimmed by 7 bases and J by 4 bases, 5 bases remained unmatched. CDR3 protein: CASIEAGGADTQYF. The CDR3 nucleotides are TGCGCCAGCATAGAAGCGGGGGGGGCAGATACGCAGTATTTT.